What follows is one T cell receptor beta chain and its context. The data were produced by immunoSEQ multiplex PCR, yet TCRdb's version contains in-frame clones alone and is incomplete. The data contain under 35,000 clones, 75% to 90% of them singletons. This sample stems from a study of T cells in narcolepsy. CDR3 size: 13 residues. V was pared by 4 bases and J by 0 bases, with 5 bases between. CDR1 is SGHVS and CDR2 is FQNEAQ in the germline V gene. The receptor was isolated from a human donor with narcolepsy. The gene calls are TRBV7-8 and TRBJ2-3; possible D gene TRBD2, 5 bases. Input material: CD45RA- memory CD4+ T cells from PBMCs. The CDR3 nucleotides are TGTGCCAGCAGCTCGGGGAGCACAGATACGCAGTATTTT. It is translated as CASSSGSTDTQYF.